These 10 T cell receptor beta chains were sequenced from one sample in a study of CD8 T cells in ankylosing spondylitis. TCRdb independently ran MiXCR on the 5' RACE reads; one entry per CDR3 protein. In the table there are over 600,000 distinct CDR3 sequences, under 20% of which are singletons. Overall study findings and caveats: Several highly homologous variants formed a TCR beta motif that appeared characteristic of ankylosing spondylitis blood.

Their recognized antigens are unknown. The sequencing sample was made of blood, either unsorted or a sorted T cell fraction (not recorded which). The receptors were sampled from a male donor with ankylosing spondylitis.

The table lists this clonotype with many counts. The chain couples TRBV10-3 to TRBJ2-6, with TRBD1 matching 11 bases. CDR3 length: 18 residues. The ends lost 6 bases at V and 2 bases at J; junction bases unmatched: 9. Germline assignment: CDR1 ENHRY and CDR2 SYGVKD. CDR3 loop: CAIRSSGTGGPGANVLTF. CDR3 bases: TGTGCCATCAGATCTTCCGGGACAGGGGGGCCTGGGGCCAACGTCCTGACTTTC.

The CDR3 DNA reads as TGCAGTGCTGTCCGGGACCTACCCCTGGGCGAGCAGTACTTC. Its protein product is CSAVRDLPLGEQYF. The chain carries TRBV20-1 and TRBJ2-7; D tentatively fits TRBD1 or TRBD2 (5 bases each). Germline CDR1 reads DFQATT; CDR2 reads SNEGSKA (reference sequence). This CDR3 has 14 residues. Deletions cut 5 bases from V and 6 bases from J, with 20 bases between.

The chain employs TRBV12-3 or TRBV12-4 and TRBJ1-2; D is unclear. Deletions cut 5 bases from V and 4 bases from J, with 14 bases between. The CDR3 sequence is 14 residues long. In DNA, the CDR3 is TGTGCCAGCAGTCCGGACGGACCTACCTATGGCTACACCTTC. Protein: CASSPDGPTYGYTF.

This chain links TRBV6-6 with TRBJ1-6; 9 nucleotides match TRBD1. The V and J ends lost 7 bases and 7 bases, in that order; junction bases with no gene match: 2. CDR1 and CDR2 (germline): MNHNY, SVGAGI (reference sequence). The length of the CDR3 is 13 residues. CDR3 sequence (DNA): TGTGCCAGCATCGGGACAGGGAATTCACCCCTCCACTTT. It specifies CASIGTGNSPLHF.

The chain joins TRBV6-1 to TRBJ1-1; perhaps TRBD1 as D (5 bases). With 1 base removed from V and 2 bases from J, the gap between germline ends came to 11 bases. The germline gives CDR1 MNHNS, CDR2 SASEGT. This CDR3 has 15 residues. The CDR3 sequence is CASSEVWDGNTEAFF. CDR3 DNA: TGTGCCAGCAGTGAAGTTTGGGACGGAAACACTGAAGCTTTCTTT.

This clonotype has a count of ten or more. The CDR3 is CASSQRTGSTYEQYF. DNA of the CDR3: TGTGCCAGCAGTCAAAGGACAGGGTCAACCTACGAGCAGTACTTC. The V call is TRBV27, the J call TRBJ2-7, with 8 bases lining up with TRBD1. The trim removed 5 bases at V and 2 bases at J, leaving 8 bases unmatched. This CDR3 spans 15 amino acids. Germline lookup yields CDR1 MNHEY and CDR2 SMNVEV (reference sequence).

Ten or more counts support this clonotype. The gene calls are TRBV2 and TRBJ1-5; 7 nucleotides agree with TRBD1. Trimming removed 0 bases from V and 5 bases from J; junction bases left unmatched: 13. Germline CDR1 reads SNHLY; CDR2 reads FYNNEI. This CDR3 has 18 residues. DNA for the CDR3: TGTGCCAGCAGTGAAGCGCTTCGGATTAGACAGGGAGATCAGCCCCAGCATTTT. It translates to CASSEALRIRQGDQPQHF.

The rearrangement links TRBV20-1 to TRBJ2-1; D might be TRBD2 (5 bases). Germline CDR1 is DFQATT and CDR2 is SNEGSKA (reference sequence). CDR3 length: 12 amino acids. Trimming cost V 5 bases and J 8 bases, with 13 bases left between them. Written as DNA, the CDR3 is TGCAGTGCTCTCCCCCTACTAGATGAGCAGTTCTTC. This encodes CSALPLLDEQFF.

The chain links TRBV3-1 to TRBJ2-7; D is ambiguous. The CDR3 runs to 11 residues. Germline CDR1 and CDR2: LGHDT and YNNKEL (reference sequence). V dropped 1 base and J dropped 7 bases, with 5 bases sitting between them. The CDR3 DNA reads TGTGCCAGCAGCCAAGTGGAAGAGCAGTACTTC. It translates to CASSQVEEQYF.

This clonotype was counted only a few times. This chain connects TRBV5-6 to TRBJ2-1; D is unclear. V lost 5 bases to trimming and J lost 4 bases, with 19 bases between them. This CDR3 has 16 amino acids. Per germline, CDR1 SGHDT and CDR2 YYEEEE. The CDR3 region is CASSRASMLYYNEQFF. The CDR3 region has the DNA TGTGCCAGCAGTCGGGCCAGCATGCTCTATTACAATGAGCAGTTCTTC.